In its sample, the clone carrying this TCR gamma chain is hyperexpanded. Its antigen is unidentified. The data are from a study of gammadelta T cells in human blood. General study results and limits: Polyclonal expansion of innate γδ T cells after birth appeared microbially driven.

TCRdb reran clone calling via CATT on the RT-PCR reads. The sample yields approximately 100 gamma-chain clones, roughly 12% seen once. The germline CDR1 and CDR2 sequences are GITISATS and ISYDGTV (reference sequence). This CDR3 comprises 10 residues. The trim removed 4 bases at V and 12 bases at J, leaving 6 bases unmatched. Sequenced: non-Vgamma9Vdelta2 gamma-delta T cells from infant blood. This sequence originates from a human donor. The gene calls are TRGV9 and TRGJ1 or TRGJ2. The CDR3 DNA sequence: TGTGCCTTGTGGGATGTCGGGAAACTCTTT. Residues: CALWDVGKLF.